These 12 T cell receptor beta chains came from one sample sequenced in a study of breast tumors, draining lymph nodes, adjacent tissues. MiXCR, run by TCRdb on the multiplex PCR reads, gives a single entry per CDR3 protein. The sample includes 150,000 to 200,000 distinct CDR3 sequences, about 33% of them seen just once. Axillary draining lymph nodes of breast cancer patients supplied the node samples. Sequenced: axillary lymph node tissue. These receptor sequences come from a female donor with breast cancer. Some clones in this sample may be carry-over from other donors' samples.

Note on this clonotype: This could be a read error, since a much larger clone is one nucleotide away. This rearrangement joins TRBV20-1 to TRBJ2-1; 7 nucleotides align to TRBD2. Germline values: CDR1 DFQATT, CDR2 SNEGSKA (reference sequence). The length of the CDR3 is 14 residues. CDR3: CSALSGTSYTEQFF. As DNA, the CDR3 is TGCAGCGCCCTAAGCGGGACGTCCTACACTGAGCAGTTCTTC.

The sample holds a few counts of this clonotype. V is TRBV30 and J is TRBJ2-6; D uncertain. V shed 4 bases and J shed 1 base, with 8 bases lying between them. In germline, CDR1 is GTSNPN, CDR2 SVGIG (reference sequence). The CDR3 is made up of 14 amino acids. The CDR3 DNA follows: TGTGCCTGGACTAAAGAATCTGGGGCCAACGTCCTGACTTTC. Protein: CAWTKESGANVLTF. Filled out from reference TRBV30 and TRBJ2-6, the complete variable domain reads SQTIHQWPATLVQPVGSPLSLECTVEGTSNPNLYWYRQAAGRGLQLLFYSVGIGQISSEVPQNLSASRPQDRQFILSSKKLLLSDSGFYLCAWTKESGANVLTFGAGSRLTVL.

This clonotype was recorded at least ten times. The gene calls are TRBV7-8 and TRBJ1-5, with 10 bases lining up with TRBD1. Trimming cost V 4 bases and J 0 bases; bases outside gene matches: 3. The germline CDR1 and CDR2 sequences are SGHVS and FQNEAQ. The CDR3 sequence is 16 residues long. CDR3 protein: CASSSGTGDSNQPQHF. CDR3 nucleotide sequence: TGTGCCAGCAGCTCCGGGACAGGGGATAGCAATCAGCCCCAGCATTTT.

The chain links TRBV12-3 or TRBV12-4 to TRBJ1-2; D unresolved. V was clipped by 5 bases and J by 7 bases, with 11 bases between them. The CDR3 totals 12 residues. This chain's CDR3 is CASSAEGFGYTF. The CDR3 DNA sequence: TGTGCCAGCAGTGCGGAGGGATTTGGCTACACCTTC.

The rearrangement links TRBV7-3 to TRBJ1-4, with a possible D match to TRBD1 (5 bases). The CDR3 sequence is 14 residues long. Germline CDR1 reads SGHTA; CDR2 reads FQGTGA. The V gene lost 1 base and the J gene lost 6 bases, with 9 bases spanning the gap. CDR3 protein: CASSLRGLDEKLFF. The CDR3, as DNA: TGTGCCAGCAGCTTAAGGGGCCTGGATGAAAAACTGTTTTTT.

This clonotype was recorded only once. The V call is TRBV19, the J call TRBJ1-6; weak D call: TRBD1 (5 bases). The CDR3 runs to 18 residues. V lost 1 base and J lost 6, with 19 bases in between. Looked up from germline, CDR1 is LNHDA and CDR2 is SQIVND (reference sequence). This CDR3 is CASSIADTGELLNSPLHF. The CDR3 DNA reads TGTGCCAGTAGTATAGCGGACACCGGGGAGCTACTTAATTCACCCCTCCACTTT.

This clonotype showed up many times. The rearrangement links TRBV27 to TRBJ1-6, with unresolved D. The CDR3 sequence is 15 residues long. Germline V gene sequence: CDR1 MNHEY, CDR2 SMNVEV (reference sequence). The V and J ends lost 6 bases and 2 bases respectively, with 11 bases between them. In DNA form, the CDR3 reads TGTGCCAGCAGCTTCACCGGGCCCTATAATTCACCCCTCCACTTT. Amino acids: CASSFTGPYNSPLHF.

The rearrangement uses TRBV3-1 and TRBJ2-7, with 10 positions matching TRBD1. The V gene end was trimmed by 4 bases and the J gene end by 4 bases; junction bases not matched to a gene: 4. Germline V CDR1 and CDR2: LGHDT, YNNKEL (reference sequence). The CDR3 covers 14 residues. The CDR3 DNA sequence: TGTGCCAGCAGCCGACAGGGGGCCGGATACGAGCAGTACTTC. Its translation: CASSRQGAGYEQYF.

The chain joins TRBV12-5 to TRBJ1-1; a weak D match, TRBD1 (5 bases). Germline assignment: CDR1 LGHNT and CDR2 FRNRAP. This CDR3 has 15 residues. In DNA form, the CDR3 reads TGTGCCAGCAGCCGGGGACTGCGGATGAACACTGAAGCTTTCTTT. It is translated as CASSRGLRMNTEAFF.

At least ten counts were recorded for this clonotype. This chain links TRBV9 with TRBJ2-2; TRBD2 matches at 14 bases. V shed 3 bases, J shed 1 base, and the junction held 5 bases outside the gene matches. The V gene's germline CDR1 is SGDLS and CDR2 YYNGEE. The CDR3 extends over 18 amino acids. CDR3 DNA: TGTGCCAGCAGCGCGCCTGGACTAGCGGGGGGGAACACCGGGGAGCTGTTTTTT. Its protein is CASSAPGLAGGNTGELFF.

Many counts were recorded for this clonotype. The chain joins TRBV6-1 to TRBJ2-7, with 9 bases lining up with TRBD2. This CDR3 is 14 amino acids long. Germline V gene data show CDR1 as MNHNS and CDR2 as SASEGT. With V trimmed by 0 bases and J by 6 bases, 3 bases remained unmatched. CDR3 nucleotides: TGTGCCAGCAGTGAAGCGCGGGGGGGCCGCGAGCAGTACTTC. Translated, it gives CASSEARGGREQYF.

Many counts were recorded for this clonotype. The rearrangement links TRBV5-8 to TRBJ1-6; D gene uncertain. The CDR3 totals 14 residues. Germline V lookup: CDR1 SGHTS, CDR2 YDEGEE. With 4 bases removed from V and 7 bases from J, the gap between germline ends came to 12 bases. CDR3 DNA sequence: TGTGCCAGCAGCCTCCCGGTGGCAAATTCACCCCTCCACTTT. Encoded protein: CASSLPVANSPLHF.